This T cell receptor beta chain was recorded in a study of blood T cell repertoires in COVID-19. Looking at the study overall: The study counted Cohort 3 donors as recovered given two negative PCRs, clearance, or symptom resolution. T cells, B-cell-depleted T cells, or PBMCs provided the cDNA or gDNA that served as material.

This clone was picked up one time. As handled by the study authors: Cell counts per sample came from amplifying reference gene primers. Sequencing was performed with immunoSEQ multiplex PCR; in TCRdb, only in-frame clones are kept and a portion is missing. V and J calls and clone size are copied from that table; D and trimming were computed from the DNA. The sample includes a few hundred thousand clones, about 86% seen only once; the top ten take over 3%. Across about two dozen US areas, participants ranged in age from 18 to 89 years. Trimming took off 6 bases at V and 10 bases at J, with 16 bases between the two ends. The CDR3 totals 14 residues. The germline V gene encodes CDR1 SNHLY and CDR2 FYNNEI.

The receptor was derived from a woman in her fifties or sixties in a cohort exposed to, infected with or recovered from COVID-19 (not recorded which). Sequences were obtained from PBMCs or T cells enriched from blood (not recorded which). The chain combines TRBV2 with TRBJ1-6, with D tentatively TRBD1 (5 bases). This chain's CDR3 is CASRAETVGSPLHF. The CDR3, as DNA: TGTGCCAGCAGGGCCGAGACAGTGGGATCACCCCTCCACTTT.